A single sample gave rise to the 14 T cell receptor beta chains below, sequenced in a study of blood T cells in healthy people across ages. The use of a sample-barcoded 5' primer and a J-beta primer mix characterized a second PCR of roughly 6 to 11 cycles. TCRdb re-called the 5' RACE reads with MiXCR, one entry per CDR3 protein. The repertoire holds approximately 800,000 distinct CDR3 sequences, roughly 46% seen once, with 15% to 20% in the top ten. The sequenced sample consisted of blood. Every receptor here comes from a man older than 75 in good health.

This clonotype was found many times. The chain joins TRBV20-1 to TRBJ2-7; 13 bases agree with TRBD2. CDR1 and CDR2 from the germline V gene are DFQATT and SNEGSKA (reference sequence). Trimming removed 5 bases from V and 3 bases from J; junction bases left unmatched: 7. This CDR3 spans 15 amino acids. CDR3 in amino acids: CSALLGLAGDYEQYF. The DNA of the CDR3 is TGCAGTGCTCTGCTCGGACTAGCGGGAGACTACGAGCAGTACTTC.

The chain recombines TRBV20-1 with TRBJ2-5; TRBD1 aligns across 9 bases. Germline-derived CDR1 and CDR2 are DFQATT and SNEGSKA (reference sequence). V shed 4 bases, J shed 1 base, and the junction held 7 bases outside the gene matches. The CDR3 runs 15 residues. The CDR3 region is CSATPGQGAQETQYF. In nucleotides, the CDR3 is TGCAGTGCTACTCCGGGACAGGGAGCCCAAGAGACCCAGTACTTC.

This clonotype was picked up one time. J is TRBJ2-1 and V is TRBV13; TRBD2 matches at 8 bases. CDR3 size: 15 residues. The germline V gene encodes CDR1 PRHDT and CDR2 FYEKMQ (reference sequence). The ends lost 2 bases at V and 7 bases at J; junction bases unmatched: 7. CDR3 in amino acids: CASSLNGRAINEQFF. The CDR3 nucleotides are TGTGCCAGCAGCTTAAACGGGAGGGCCATTAATGAGCAGTTCTTC.

This sequence joins TRBV5-1 and TRBJ2-1, with a weak D call TRBD1 (6 bases). The CDR3 has 15 residues. Deletions cut 2 bases from V and 4 bases from J, with 13 bases between. CDR1 and CDR2 from the germline V gene are SGHRS and YFSETQ. CDR3: CASSLGWGQYNEQFF. The CDR3, as DNA: TGCGCCAGCAGCTTAGGGTGGGGGCAGTACAATGAGCAGTTCTTC.

V gene TRBV5-1 combines with J gene TRBJ1-5; D possibly corresponds to TRBD1 (6 bases). The CDR3 is 17 amino acids. V lost 4 bases, J lost 0 bases, and 17 bases lay in between. CDR1 and CDR2 (germline): SGHRS, YFSETQ. In DNA, the CDR3 is TGCGCCAGCAGCCCAGGCGTGGACAGATATAGCAATCAGCCCCAGCATTTT. Protein product: CASSPGVDRYSNQPQHF.

The gene calls are TRBV11-2 and TRBJ2-5; D is perhaps TRBD2 (5 bases). The V gene lost 2 bases and the J gene lost 5 bases, with 15 bases spanning the gap. The CDR3 consists of 15 residues. Germline V gene data show CDR1 as SGHAT and CDR2 as FQNNGV. CDR3 protein: CASSLRWETGETQYF. CDR3 in DNA: TGTGCCAGCAGCTTAAGGTGGGAGACGGGTGAGACCCAGTACTTC.

V gene TRBV6-2 or TRBV6-3 combines with J gene TRBJ1-4; weak D call: TRBD1 (5 bases). The CDR3 runs 16 residues. Deletions cut 0 bases from V and 12 bases from J, with 20 bases between. The V gene's germline CDR1 is MNHEY and CDR2 SVGEGT. CDR3 region: CASSYSRRTGGDELFF. DNA of the CDR3: TGTGCCAGCAGTTACTCAAGGCGAACGGGAGGGGATGAACTGTTTTTT.

V is TRBV20-1 and J is TRBJ2-3, with D maybe TRBD2 (7 bases). V lost 4 bases and J lost 4, with 12 bases in between. There are 13 residues in the CDR3. Germline CDR1 is DFQATT and CDR2 is SNEGSKA (reference sequence). The CDR3 DNA reads as TGCAGTGCTATGTCGGGGGGCCCAGATACGCAGTATTTT. It yields the protein CSAMSGGPDTQYF.

The chain has TRBV30 and TRBJ1-5; D ambiguous. This CDR3 is built from 12 residues. V shed 4 bases and J shed 6 bases, with 10 bases lying between them. Germline CDR1 reads GTSNPN; CDR2 reads SVGIG (reference sequence). The CDR3 coding sequence is TGTGCCTGGACCTTGGGCCCTCAGCCCCAGCATTTT. It specifies CAWTLGPQPQHF.

This clonotype occurred a few times. CDR3 nucleotide sequence: TGTGCCAGCAGCTTACTGCAGCCCCAGGAGCAGTACTTC. It is translated as CASSLLQPQEQYF. The V and J genes are TRBV7-9 and TRBJ2-7, with D hard to call. Germline assignment: CDR1 SEHNR and CDR2 FQNEAQ (reference sequence). V shed 2 bases and J shed 7 bases, with 12 bases lying between them. The CDR3 has 13 amino acids.

Note on this clonotype: A junction boundary mismatches the germline segment, possibly from a read error. The chain carries TRBV6-2 or TRBV6-3 and TRBJ1-5, with no clear D. In germline, CDR1 is MNHEY, CDR2 SVGEGT. CDR3 length: 15 residues. The CDR3: CASSPSRSGNRPQHF. The CDR3 DNA reads TGTGCCAGCAGTCCATCCAGATCCGGGAATCGGCCCCAGCATTTT.

This chain connects TRBV24-1 to TRBJ1-2; TRBD1 aligns across 7 bases. V trimming: 7 bases; J trimming: 4 bases; junction bases outside the gene matches: 8. Looked up from germline, CDR1 is KGHDR and CDR2 is SFDVKD. The CDR3 loop spans 14 amino acids. The DNA for the CDR3 is TGTGCCACCAGCTCCATACAGGGGTCCTATGGCTACACCTTC. This encodes CATSSIQGSYGYTF.

J is TRBJ1-2 and V is TRBV7-2; D call uncertain. There are 13 residues in the CDR3. Trimming took 5 bases from V and 4 from J, leaving 11 bases between them. The germline V gene encodes CDR1 SGHTA and CDR2 FQGNSA. This CDR3 reads CASSVKGSYGYTF. CDR3 sequence (DNA): TGTGCCAGCAGCGTGAAAGGGTCCTATGGCTACACCTTC.

Concerning this clonotype: A read error may explain this, as a much larger clone is one base away. The rearrangement uses TRBV20-1 and TRBJ2-6; perhaps TRBD1 as D (6 bases). Trimming removed 0 bases from V and 4 bases from J, with 10 bases in between. Germline-derived CDR1 and CDR2 are DFQATT and SNEGSKA (reference sequence). CDR3 length: 15 amino acids. CDR3 in amino acids: CSARERGTGANVLTF. DNA for the CDR3: TGCAGTGCTAGAGAAAGGGGGACCGGGGCCAACGTCCTGACTTTC.